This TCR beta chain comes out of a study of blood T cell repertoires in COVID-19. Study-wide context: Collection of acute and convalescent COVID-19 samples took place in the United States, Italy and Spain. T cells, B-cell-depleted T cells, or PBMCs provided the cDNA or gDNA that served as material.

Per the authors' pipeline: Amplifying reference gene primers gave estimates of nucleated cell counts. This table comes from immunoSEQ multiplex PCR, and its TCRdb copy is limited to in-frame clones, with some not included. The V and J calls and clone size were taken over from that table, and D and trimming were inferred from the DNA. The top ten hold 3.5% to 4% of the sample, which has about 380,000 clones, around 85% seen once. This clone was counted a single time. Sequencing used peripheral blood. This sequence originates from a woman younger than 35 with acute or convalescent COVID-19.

CDR3: CASSPRGDEQFF. CDR3 coding DNA: TGTGCCAGCAGTCCACGGGGGGATGAGCAGTTCTTC. The rearrangement uses TRBV27 and TRBJ2-1, with 7 bases fitting TRBD2. Germline CDR1 MNHEY, CDR2 SMNVEV (reference sequence). V lost 5 bases to trimming and J lost 8 bases; unmatched junction nucleotides: 3. The CDR3 extends over 12 amino acids.